The text below deals with one T cell receptor beta chain. Its antigen is as yet unknown. The data are from a study of OX40 agonist ivuxolimab in advanced cancers. Study-level points and caveats: The investigators did not determine what antigen specificity the expanded peripheral T cells had. Low levels of normalized T-cell clonal expansion also appeared in some nonresponders. CD8+ T cells showed, on average, more clonal expansion than CD4+ cells. Clonal expansion was seen in CD4+ and CD8+ blood T cells by week 6 at 0.1 to 3.0 mg/kg.

Generated by immunoSEQ multiplex PCR, the TCRdb table keeps only in-frame clones and is missing some. This repertoire shows approximately 80,000 clones, more than 75% found once; its top ten account for around 0.26%. The specimen was CD4+ or CD8+ T cells sorted from blood, collected in a trial of the OX40 agonist ivuxolimab. The TCR sequence derives from an adult with an advanced solid tumor such as melanoma, head and neck, liver or kidney cancer.

This chain's CDR3 is CASAPRLQGVRNTEAFF. In DNA form, the CDR3 reads TGTGCCAGCGCCCCCCGGTTACAGGGAGTCCGGAACACTGAAGCTTTCTTT. The chain combines TRBV7-8 with TRBJ1-1, with D possibly being TRBD1 (6 bases). The CDR3 runs 17 residues. CDR1 and CDR2 (germline): SGHVS, FQNEAQ. V lost 8 bases, J lost 1 base, and 23 bases lay in between.